The 9 T cell receptor beta chains below all came from one sample that was sequenced in a study of shared clonotypes between healthy human individuals. Clones were read by immunoSEQ multiplex PCR, and TCRdb kept only the in-frame ones, dropping some. The data show about 2,500,000 clones, 85% to 95% seen once. The sequenced sample consisted of naive CD4+ T cells sorted from blood. The subset was: CD45RA+ positively selected. The receptors come from a man between 18 and 35 years old in good health.

The J gene is TRBJ2-5, the V gene TRBV29-1, with 11 positions matching TRBD2. J gave up 5 bases and V 3 bases, and 14 bases lay outside the gene matches. There are 17 residues in the CDR3. Germline V gene data show CDR1 as SQVTM and CDR2 as ANQGSEA. CDR3 in amino acids: CSVDLMGSGRGKETQYF. CDR3 nucleotide sequence: TGCAGCGTTGACCTGATGGGTAGCGGGAGGGGGAAGGAGACCCAGTACTTC.

This chain uses TRBV27 with TRBJ2-2; D may be TRBD1 (6 bases). Germline V CDR1 and CDR2: MNHEY, SMNVEV (reference sequence). Deletions cut 4 bases from V and 7 bases from J, with 22 bases between. This CDR3 has 17 residues. CDR3 DNA: TGTGCCAGCAGTTCCCCGGGACACGGACGTACCCGCGGGGAGCTGTTTTTT. This gives the protein CASSSPGHGRTRGELFF.

The CDR3 reads CASSLPVTEDEQYF. The CDR3, as DNA: TGTGCCAGCAGCTTGCCCGTGACAGAGGACGAGCAGTACTTC. The V and J genes are TRBV5-5 and TRBJ2-7, with D possibly matching TRBD1 (5 bases). V gave up 1 base and J gave up 5 bases, with 13 bases separating them. Germline values: CDR1 SGHKS, CDR2 YYEKEE (reference sequence). This CDR3 contains 14 residues.

In its sample, this clone was seen once. V is TRBV20-1 and J is TRBJ2-1; tentatively, D is TRBD1 or TRBD2 (5 bases each). The CDR3 is made up of 11 amino acids. Germline V gives CDR1 DFQATT, CDR2 SNEGSKA (reference sequence). With 0 bases removed from V and 12 bases from J, the gap between germline ends came to 9 bases. The chain's CDR3 is CSAREGVRQFF. Here the CDR3 DNA reads TGCAGTGCTAGAGAGGGGGTTAGGCAGTTCTTC.

The J gene is TRBJ2-7, the V gene TRBV11-2, with a possible D match to TRBD1 (6 bases). CDR3 length: 13 residues. V was clipped by 5 bases and J by 7 bases, with 15 bases between them. In germline, CDR1 is SGHAT, CDR2 FQNNGV. For the CDR3, the DNA is TGTGCCAGCAGCGAAGGCAGGGGTGTAGAGCAGTACTTC. It specifies CASSEGRGVEQYF. Full variable domain (rest looked up from reference TRBV11-2 and TRBJ2-7): EAGVAQSPRYKIIEKRQSVAFWCNPISGHATLYWYQQILGQGPKLLIQFQNNGVVDDSQLPKDRFSAERLKGVDSTLKIQPAKLEDSAVYLCASSEGRGVEQYFGPGTRLTVT.

A few counts support this clone. The CDR3 sequence: CASTSGPFSTEAFF. CDR3 sequence (DNA): TGTGCCAGTACTTCCGGACCTTTCTCCACTGAAGCTTTCTTT. V gene TRBV19 combines with J gene TRBJ1-1; no definite D call. V dropped 7 bases and J dropped 4 bases, with 16 bases sitting between them. In germline, CDR1 is LNHDA, CDR2 SQIVND (reference sequence). The CDR3 sequence is 14 residues long.

The chain combines TRBV5-4 with TRBJ2-1, with 7 nucleotides matching TRBD2. Germline CDR1 SGHNT, CDR2 YYREEE (reference sequence). The CDR3 covers 16 residues. V lost 4 bases and J lost 4; bases outside the gene matches: 11. The CDR3 DNA follows: TGTGCCAGCAGCCCCGGGGGGAGCGGGACTTACAATGAGCAGTTCTTC. It specifies CASSPGGSGTYNEQFF.

This clone was seen a single time. Other nucleotide sequences from this sample produce the same CDR3. The rearrangement uses TRBV5-1 and TRBJ1-5; no clear D gene. This CDR3 contains 13 residues. Germline CDR1 reads SGHRS; CDR2 reads YFSETQ. Trimming pared 4 bases from V and 0 bases from J, leaving 5 bases between. CDR3 amino acids: CASSRDSNQPQHF. The CDR3 DNA reads as TGCGCCAGCAGCCGCGATAGCAATCAGCCCCAGCATTTT.

This rearrangement joins TRBV9 to TRBJ2-3, with 9 nucleotides matching TRBD1. CDR1 and CDR2 from the germline V gene are SGDLS and YYNGEE. Trimming removed 4 bases from V and 5 bases from J; junction bases left unmatched: 8. The CDR3 spans 15 residues. CDR3 residues: CASSSYRGLGDTQYF. CDR3 coding DNA: TGTGCCAGCAGCTCATACAGGGGGCTAGGAGATACGCAGTATTTT.